These T cell receptor beta chains were read from a single sample in a study of blood T cell repertoires in COVID-19. Clones were read by immunoSEQ multiplex PCR, and TCRdb kept only the in-frame ones, dropping some. The repertoire holds 140,000 to 150,000 clones, with about four fifths as singletons. The material sequenced was peripheral blood. Every receptor here comes from a human donor with acute or convalescent COVID-19. The donor label of this sample is uncertain. Both conserved end residues are part of each CDR3. The D gene is left open where the match is weak. The listing skips clone size in some rows; elsewhere it reads once, few, many or a size class.

d_call,clone_size,v_call,j_call,cdr3_nt,cdr3_aa
NA,NA,TRBV6-5,TRBJ1-1,TGTGCCAGCAAGATACGGGGGAACACTGAAGCTTTCTTT,CASKIRGNTEAFF
TRBD1,NA,TRBV4-1,TRBJ2-7,TGCGCCAGCAGCCAATCGGGACAGGGCGACGAGCAGTACTTC,CASSQSGQGDEQYF
TRBD1,NA,TRBV7-9,TRBJ1-6,TGTGCCAGCAGCATGAGAGGAGGGGGCAGTGATTCACCCCTCCACTTT,CASSMRGGGSDSPLHF
NA,NA,TRBV7-3,TRBJ2-1,TGTGCCAGCAGCTTAAGGGGCAACAATGAGCAGTTCTTC,CASSLRGNNEQFF
NA,NA,TRBV28,TRBJ2-2,TGTGCCAGCAGTTTAATTAGACAAACCGGGGAGCTGTTTTTT,CASSLIRQTGELFF
TRBD1,NA,TRBV6-5,TRBJ1-2,TGTGCCAGCAGCTGGGGACAGACCAGCTATGGCTACACCTTC,CASSWGQTSYGYTF
NA,NA,TRBV16,TRBJ1-2,TGTGCCAGCAGCCTGAGCCGGTATGGCTACACCTTC,CASSLSRYGYTF
NA,NA,TRBV5-4,TRBJ1-6,TGTGCCAGCAGCGCGGGGGGGGTTTATAATTCACCCCTCCACTTT,CASSAGGVYNSPLHF
TRBD1,few,TRBV2,TRBJ1-2,TGTGCCAGCAGTGCCCCACTGACAGGGGACTATGGCTACACCTTC,CASSAPLTGDYGYTF
NA,NA,TRBV7-6,TRBJ2-3,TGTGCCAGCAGCCCTAGTGGCGGTGGGGATACGCAGTATTTT,CASSPSGGGDTQYF
TRBD1,once,TRBV24-1,TRBJ2-1,TGTGCCACCAGTGATGACAGGGGCCTCTACAATGAGCAGTTCTTC,CATSDDRGLYNEQFF
NA,few,TRBV4-1,TRBJ2-2,TGCGCCAGCAGCCAATTTGTGAGGCGTACCGGGGAGCTGTTTTTT,CASSQFVRRTGELFF
TRBD1,NA,TRBV18,TRBJ1-3,TGTGCCAGCTCACCAGGGACAGGGGGCTCAAACACCATATATTTT,CASSPGTGGSNTIYF
TRBD2,NA,TRBV5-4,TRBJ2-3,TGTGCCAGCAGCTTGACTAGCGCGTGGACAGATACGCAGTATTTT,CASSLTSAWTDTQYF
TRBD1,NA,TRBV5-4,TRBJ1-1,TGTGCCAGCAGCTACGGGGACAGGGTGAACACTGAAGCTTTCTTT,CASSYGDRVNTEAFF
NA,NA,TRBV30,TRBJ2-2,TGTGCCTCCCTATATTCCGGGGAGCTGTTTTTT,CASLYSGELFF
NA,NA,TRBV9,TRBJ1-2,TGTGCCAGCAGCTCCGGGGGTTATGACTACACCTTC,CASSSGGYDYTF
NA,NA,TRBV12-3/TRBV12-4,TRBJ1-1,TGTGCCAGCATTTACCCGGGGGGTACTGAAGCTTTCTTT,CASIYPGGTEAFF
TRBD1,NA,TRBV2,TRBJ1-2,TGTGCCAGCAGTGTCGGGACAGAAAGTGGCTACACCTTC,CASSVGTESGYTF
NA,NA,TRBV20-1,TRBJ1-1,TGCAGTGCGATACAGAACACTGAAGCTTTCTTT,CSAIQNTEAFF
NA,NA,TRBV19,TRBJ2-2,TGTGCCAGTACGTACTACCGCACCGGGGAGCTGTTTTTT,CASTYYRTGELFF
NA,NA,TRBV30,TRBJ1-1,TGTGCCTGGAGTGTACAACAGGGAAAAGCTTTCTTT,CAWSVQQGKAFF
TRBD2,NA,TRBV14,TRBJ2-1,TGTGCCAGCAGCCAAGGTGGCGGGGGGGCTAAGGAGCAGTTCTTC,CASSQGGGGAKEQFF
TRBD1,few,TRBV5-1,TRBJ2-1,TGCGCCAGCAGCTTCGGACAGGGGGGAAATGAGCAGTTCTTC,CASSFGQGGNEQFF
NA,NA,TRBV5-4,TRBJ1-2,TGTGCCAGCAGCTTCCAGGAATATGGCTACACCTTC,CASSFQEYGYTF
NA,NA,TRBV10-2,TRBJ1-5,TGCGCCAGCAGTGGCAGGGGTACGGGTCAGCCCCAGCATTTT,CASSGRGTGQPQHF
NA,NA,TRBV9,TRBJ1-4,TGTGCCAGCAGCCCTCGGACTGGAGAAAAACTGTTTTTT,CASSPRTGEKLFF
NA,NA,TRBV30,TRBJ2-7,TGTGCCTGGGGGACATTCTCCTACGAGCAGTACTTC,CAWGTFSYEQYF
TRBD1,NA,TRBV30,TRBJ1-5,TGTGCCTGGAGCGACCAGTGGACAGGGAATCAGCCCCAGCATTTT,CAWSDQWTGNQPQHF
NA,once,TRBV5-1,TRBJ1-4,TGCGCCAGCAGCCGAGGACAGCATGCAACTAATGAAAAACTGTTTTTT,CASSRGQHATNEKLFF
NA,NA,TRBV11-3,TRBJ2-3,TGTGCCAGCAGCACCCGGACAGAAAGCACAGATACGCAGTATTTT,CASSTRTESTDTQYF
NA,NA,TRBV30,TRBJ1-3,TGTGCCTGGAGGCCAGGCACCTCTGGAAACACCATATATTTT,CAWRPGTSGNTIYF
NA,NA,TRBV27,TRBJ1-1,TGTGCCAGCATCCCCCCGTCCCACAGGGAAGGTGGAGCTTTCTTT,CASIPPSHREGGAFF
NA,NA,TRBV11-3,TRBJ1-5,TGTGCCAGCAGCTTAGGCCCCGGAGGTAGGGTGGGTCAGCCCCAGCATTTT,CASSLGPGGRVGQPQHF
NA,once,TRBV21-1,TRBJ2-3,TGTGCCAGCAGCAAAGCGGAACCGGGACAGGGAGTAATCATGTCAGATACGCAGTATTTT,CASSKAEPGQGVIMSDTQYF
TRBD1,few,TRBV10-3,TRBJ2-5,TGTGCCATCAGTGAGTCGACAGGGATCGGGGAGACCCAGTACTTC,CAISESTGIGETQYF
TRBD1,few,TRBV7-9,TRBJ1-6,TGTGCCAGCAGCCTGCGGACAGGGAACTATAATTCACCCCTCCACTTT,CASSLRTGNYNSPLHF
NA,NA,TRBV7-8,TRBJ1-1,TGTGCCAGCAGCTTAGAGGGGGGGCTGGTCACTGAAGCTTTCTTT,CASSLEGGLVTEAFF
TRBD1,NA,TRBV27,TRBJ1-4,TGTGCCAGCAGTCCAGGGGACAGTGTATTCGCTAATGAAAAACTGTTTTTT,CASSPGDSVFANEKLFF
TRBD2,NA,TRBV4-1,TRBJ2-1,TGCGCCAGCAGCCAAGAACTAGCGGGGAGGAATGAGCAGTTCTTC,CASSQELAGRNEQFF
NA,once,TRBV5-4,TRBJ1-2,TGTGCCAGCAGCTTTAGGGGTGTATACTATGGCTACACCTTC,CASSFRGVYYGYTF
TRBD1,once,TRBV7-9,TRBJ1-2,TGTGCCAGCAGAAACCGACAGGGCCCCCCGTATGGCTACACCTTC,CASRNRQGPPYGYTF
NA,few,TRBV29-1,TRBJ1-1,TGCAGCGTTCCCCAACCGGGGGGCCCCTTCCTCTACACTGAAGCTTTCTTT,CSVPQPGGPFLYTEAFF